One sample yielded the 30 T cell receptor beta chains listed below, sequenced in a study of cytomegalovirus exposure and HLA in healthy donors. PCR used 60 Vbeta primers and 13 Jbeta primers. Sequenced by immunoSEQ multiplex PCR; TCRdb stores in-frame clones only, minus some. This table has 120,000 or so clones, 75% to 80% appearing once. Sequenced: PBMCs. The receptors were sampled from a woman in her 40s in good health and CMV-seronegative.

This clone has just one count. CDR3 loop: CASSPSGQYGYTF. Here the CDR3 DNA reads TGCGCCAGCAGCCCGTCGGGACAGTATGGCTACACCTTC. The J gene is TRBJ1-2, the V gene TRBV5-1; TRBD1 matches 7 bases. The CDR3 consists of 13 residues. Germline V gives CDR1 SGHRS, CDR2 YFSETQ. J was trimmed by 5 bases and V by 4 bases; bases with no gene match: 5.

V and J are TRBV21-1 and TRBJ2-3; TRBD2, the table's D call, was not compared with the DNA. TRBV21-1 is a pseudogene. This CDR3 is built from 16 residues. The CDR3 DNA follows: TGTGCCAGCAGCCTCATACCTGCTAGCGGGAGCGATACGCAGTATTTT. Translated, it gives CASSLIPASGSDTQYF.

This chain uses TRBV5-4 with TRBJ2-2, with 14 bases that match TRBD2. The CDR3 has 17 amino acids. Germline-derived CDR1 and CDR2 are SGHNT and YYREEE (reference sequence). Losses at the gene ends were 6 bases for V and 5 bases for J; bases not matched to a gene: 9. CDR3 sequence: CASTPGLAGARTGELFF. CDR3 bases: TGTGCCAGCACCCCGGGACTAGCGGGAGCAAGGACCGGGGAGCTGTTTTTT. The full variable domain, in which reference TRBV5-4 and TRBJ2-2 provide the parts outside the CDR3, is ETGVTQSPTHLIKTRGQQVTLRCSSQSGHNTVSWYQQALGQGPQFIFQYYREEENGRGNFPPRFSGLQFPNYSSELNVNALELDDSALYLCASTPGLAGARTGELFFGEGSRLTVL.

This sequence joins TRBV18 and TRBJ2-7; a possible D gene is TRBD1 (5 bases). This CDR3 contains 12 residues. V gave up 6 bases and J gave up 5 bases, with 11 bases separating them. The germline gives CDR1 KGHSH, CDR2 LQKENI. CDR3 residues: CASSRAVHEQYF. Here the CDR3 DNA reads TGTGCCAGCTCCAGGGCCGTCCACGAGCAGTACTTC.

The rearrangement uses TRBV11-1 and TRBJ2-7; the match to TRBD1 covers 7 bases. Germline trimming cut 5 bases from V and 4 bases from J; bases unmatched to any gene: 8. The germline V gene encodes CDR1 SGHAT and CDR2 FQDESV (reference sequence). The CDR3 totals 14 residues. CDR3 nucleotides: TGTGCCAGCAGCGAGGGACAGTTTTCTTACGAGCAGTACTTC. Translating gives CASSEGQFSYEQYF. The full variable domain, in which reference TRBV11-1 and TRBJ2-7 provide the parts outside the CDR3, is EAEVAQSPRYKITEKSQAVAFWCDPISGHATLYWYRQILGQGPELLVQFQDESVVDDSQLPKDRFSAERLKGVDSTLKIQPAELGDSAMYLCASSEGQFSYEQYFGPGTRLTVT.

The rearrangement joins TRBV10-3 to TRBJ2-1; 8 nucleotides line up with TRBD2. After removal of 10 bases from V and 7 bases from J, the junction contained 9 bases not matched to a gene. Per germline, CDR1 ENHRY and CDR2 SYGVKD. The CDR3 is 13 residues long. The CDR3 loop is CATQIERENEQFF. DNA for the CDR3: TGTGCCACCCAGATAGAGCGGGAGAATGAGCAGTTCTTC.

The chain carries TRBV5-1 and TRBJ1-3; no clear D gene. V lost 1 base to trimming and J lost 0 bases, with 11 bases between them. The CDR3 loop spans 16 amino acids. Germline V gene lookup returns CDR1 SGHRS and CDR2 YFSETQ. CDR3 DNA: TGCGCCAGCAGCTTGTACGCCGCTAGCTCTGGAAACACCATATATTTT. Protein: CASSLYAASSGNTIYF.

This clone was observed a single time. The chain recombines TRBV7-2 with TRBJ2-3; TRBD2 matches at 10 bases. Per germline, CDR1 SGHTA and CDR2 FQGNSA. V was pared by 4 bases and J by 0 bases, with 4 bases of the junction left unmatched. The CDR3 has 16 amino acids. CDR3 nucleotide sequence: TGTGCCAGCAGCTCAGGGACTAGCGAGAGCACAGATACGCAGTATTTT. Translated: CASSSGTSESTDTQYF.

This clone turned up a few times. V is TRBV7-9 and J is TRBJ1-4, with TRBD1 matching 7 bases. There are 14 residues in the CDR3. V gave up 5 bases and J gave up 4 bases; unmatched junction bases: 4. CDR1 SEHNR and CDR2 FQNEAQ come from the germline V gene (reference sequence). CDR3 amino acids: CASSRWDSNEKLFF. The CDR3 region has the DNA TGTGCCAGCAGCCGCTGGGACAGTAATGAAAAACTGTTTTTT. The complete variable domain, with remaining parts taken from reference TRBV7-9 and TRBJ1-4, reads DTGVSQNPRHKITKRGQNVTFRCDPISEHNRLYWYRQTLGQGPEFLTYFQNEAQLEKSRLLSDRFSAERPKGSFSTLEIQRTEQGDSAMYLCASSRWDSNEKLFFGSGTQLSVL.

This rearrangement joins TRBV27 to TRBJ2-5; 8 nucleotides match TRBD1. CDR1 MNHEY and CDR2 SMNVEV come from the germline V gene (reference sequence). The CDR3 loop spans 16 amino acids. The V and J ends lost 7 bases and 1 base, in that order; junction bases with no gene match: 11. In DNA form, the CDR3 reads TGTGCCAGCACCCCAAGCTTCGGACAGGGCCAAGAGACCCAGTACTTC. It codes for CASTPSFGQGQETQYF.

The CDR3 loop is CASSLGGQRDTQYF. Here the CDR3 DNA reads TGCGCCAGCAGCTTGGGGGGGCAGCGAGATACGCAGTATTTT. The chain recombines TRBV5-1 with TRBJ2-3; D is possibly TRBD1 (6 bases). Trimming cost V 0 bases and J 5 bases, with 10 bases left between them. This CDR3 region has 14 residues. Germline CDR1 reads SGHRS; CDR2 reads YFSETQ.

The chain joins TRBV19 to TRBJ2-1, with 10 nucleotides matching TRBD1. CDR1 is LNHDA, CDR2 SQIVND, per germline (reference sequence). The V segment lost 6 bases and the J segment 3 bases; nucleotides outside the gene matches: 5. The CDR3 covers 15 residues. CDR3 sequence reads: CASREGTGVYNEQFF. The CDR3 region has the DNA TGTGCCAGTAGAGAGGGGACAGGGGTCTACAATGAGCAGTTCTTC.

This clone has more than one count but fewer than ten. This chain links TRBV19 with TRBJ2-1; the D is unclear. This CDR3 contains 14 residues. Germline assignment: CDR1 LNHDA and CDR2 SQIVND (reference sequence). Trimming cost V 3 bases and J 8 bases, with 14 bases left between them. Here the CDR3 DNA reads TGTGCCAGTAGTATCCTTGCCAGCGATCATGAGCAGTTCTTC. Amino acids: CASSILASDHEQFF.

V is TRBV7-2 and J is TRBJ2-7; maybe TRBD1 (5 bases). V was shortened by 4 bases and J by 6 bases, with 13 bases between the two germline ends. Germline CDR1 SGHTA, CDR2 FQGNSA. This CDR3 has 13 residues. CDR3 in amino acids: CASSWVAQGEQYF. CDR3 nucleotides: TGTGCCAGCAGCTGGGTGGCGCAGGGCGAGCAGTACTTC.

Written as DNA, the CDR3 is TGTGCCAGCAGCTTAAATGAGGTCGAATCGGGCGAGCAGTACTTC. Amino acids: CASSLNEVESGEQYF. The genes are TRBV7-6 and TRBJ2-7; D remains unclear. Trimming took off 2 bases at V and 6 bases at J, with 17 bases between the two ends. The CDR3 spans 15 residues. CDR1 SGHVS and CDR2 FNYEAQ come from the germline V gene.

The V call is TRBV28, the J call TRBJ2-3; 7 bases are a match to TRBD1. The CDR3 totals 15 residues. Germline CDR1 and CDR2: MDHEN and SYDVKM. The V segment lost 7 bases and the J segment 5 bases; nucleotides outside the gene matches: 12. The CDR3 sequence is CASTDRRGPGDTQYF. The CDR3 nucleotides are TGTGCCAGCACCGATCGAAGGGGGCCCGGAGATACGCAGTATTTT.

The chain carries TRBV19 and TRBJ2-1; the match to TRBD2 covers 7 bases. The CDR3 covers 15 residues. Trimming took 6 bases from V and 0 from J; bases not matched to a gene: 5. Germline values: CDR1 LNHDA, CDR2 SQIVND (reference sequence). The CDR3 DNA follows: TGTGCCAGTAGCTCGGGAGGACCCTCCTACAATGAGCAGTTCTTC. Protein product: CASSSGGPSYNEQFF.

This clone was seen just once. The genes are TRBV2 and TRBJ1-2; D possibly corresponds to TRBD1 (6 bases). CDR1 is SNHLY and CDR2 is FYNNEI in the germline V gene. The CDR3 consists of 14 residues. V was cut by 1 base and J by 3 bases, with 9 bases left in between. CDR3 DNA sequence: TGTGCCAGCAGTGAAGTGGGGGCGGACTATGGCTACACCTTC. This translates into CASSEVGADYGYTF.

The chain combines TRBV5-1 with TRBJ2-5, with D perhaps TRBD2 (6 bases). V was cut by 0 bases and J by 4 bases, with 16 bases left in between. Per the germline V gene, CDR1 is SGHRS and CDR2 is YFSETQ. The CDR3 runs to 16 residues. This CDR3 is CASSLAGAGGGETQYF. The CDR3 DNA reads TGCGCCAGCAGCTTGGCCGGAGCGGGTGGCGGAGAGACCCAGTACTTC.

The rearrangement links TRBV6-1 to TRBJ2-7; tentative D call: TRBD1 (6 bases). The germline CDR1 and CDR2 sequences are MNHNS and SASEGT. The V end lost 7 bases, the J end lost 0 bases, and 10 bases lay between the germline ends. The CDR3 is 13 residues long. The CDR3 sequence: CASNQGNSYEQYF. The CDR3 bases are TGTGCCAGCAATCAGGGGAACTCCTACGAGCAGTACTTC.

V is TRBV1 and J is TRBJ2-5; TRBD2, as called in the table, went unchecked against the DNA. TRBV1 is noted as a pseudogene. CDR3 length: 17 amino acids. CDR3: CTSSRSSGLAGDETQYF. The CDR3 DNA follows: TGCACCAGCAGCCGTTCATCGGGACTAGCGGGAGATGAGACCCAGTACTTC.

The chain has TRBV4-3 and TRBJ2-5; the D gene is possibly TRBD2 (6 bases). The CDR3 sequence is 16 residues long. The V gene's germline CDR1 is LGHNA and CDR2 YSLEER. The V and J ends lost 0 bases and 4 bases respectively, with 15 bases between them. The CDR3 is CASSQDRSSGVETQYF. In DNA, the CDR3 is TGCGCCAGCAGCCAAGATCGGAGTTCGGGGGTAGAGACCCAGTACTTC.

The chain joins TRBV25-1 to TRBJ1-3; D is unclear. Germline V gene lookup returns CDR1 MGHDK and CDR2 SYGVNS. The CDR3 is 13 amino acids. Trimming took 1 base from V and 5 from J, leaving 6 bases between them. In DNA, the CDR3 is TGTGCCAGCAGTGAATTTATTCGAAACACCATATATTTT. It specifies CASSEFIRNTIYF.

This chain uses TRBV7-2 with TRBJ2-1; the match to TRBD2 covers 7 bases. This CDR3 is built from 17 residues. Germline V gives CDR1 SGHTA, CDR2 FQGNSA. The ends lost 1 base at V and 1 base at J; junction bases unmatched: 7. CDR3 in amino acids: CASSLGVGRTSYNEQFF. The CDR3 bases are TGTGCCAGCAGCTTAGGGGTCGGGAGGACTTCCTACAATGAGCAGTTCTTC. Complete variable domain (other parts from reference TRBV7-2 and TRBJ2-1): GAGVSQSPSNKVTEKGKDVELRCDPISGHTALYWYRQSLGQGLEFLIYFQGNSAPDKSGLPSDRFSAERTGGSVSTLTIQRTQQEDSAVYLCASSLGVGRTSYNEQFFGPGTRLTVL.

The chain recombines TRBV18 with TRBJ2-7, with TRBD1 identical over 8 bases. Germline CDR1 reads KGHSH; CDR2 reads LQKENI. The junction had 9 bases not matched to a gene; V was cut back by 3 bases and J by 5 bases. CDR3 length equals 15 residues. The CDR3 nucleotides read TGTGCCAGCTCACCCCGCGGACAGGGATTCCACGAGCAGTACTTC. It encodes CASSPRGQGFHEQYF. The whole variable domain, remainder taken from reference TRBV18 and TRBJ2-7, is NAGVMQNPRHLVRRRGQEARLRCSPMKGHSHVYWYRQLPEEGLKFMVYLQKENIIDESGMPKERFSAEFPKEGPSILRIQQVVRGDSAAYFCASSPRGQGFHEQYFGPGTRLTVT.

The CDR3 sequence is CASSRAIIQRGGTEAFF. CDR3 sequence (DNA): TGTGCCAGTAGCCGTGCCATCATACAAAGGGGGGGGACTGAAGCTTTCTTT. The chain uses TRBV19 and TRBJ1-1; maybe TRBD1 (6 bases). Trimming left V 6 bases short and J 5 bases short, with 25 bases between. The CDR3 runs to 17 residues. The V gene's germline CDR1 is LNHDA and CDR2 SQIVND (reference sequence).

The chain joins TRBV28 to TRBJ1-5; D is unresolved. The ends were cut back, 10 bases at V and 4 bases at J, with 17 bases in the middle. From germline, CDR1 is MDHEN and CDR2 SYDVKM. CDR3 length: 14 amino acids. The CDR3 bases are TGTGCCACCTTATTGCTGGCCGGGAATCAGCCCCAGCATTTT. Translation gives CATLLLAGNQPQHF.

This clone was recorded a few times. The rearrangement uses TRBV7-9 and TRBJ1-1, with 8 positions matching TRBD1. CDR1 and CDR2 (germline): SEHNR, FQNEAQ (reference sequence). Trimming cost V 5 bases and J 7 bases; bases outside gene matches: 6. The CDR3 covers 13 residues. The CDR3 DNA sequence: TGTGCCAGCAGCGACGACGGACAGGGTGAAGCTTTCTTT. Encoded protein: CASSDDGQGEAFF. Supplemented by reference TRBV7-9 and TRBJ1-1, the full variable domain reads DTGVSQNPRHKITKRGQNVTFRCDPISEHNRLYWYRQTLGQGPEFLTYFQNEAQLEKSRLLSDRFSAERPKGSFSTLEIQRTEQGDSAMYLCASSDDGQGEAFFGQGTRLTVV.

The chain uses TRBV2 and TRBJ2-5; possible D gene TRBD2, 6 bases. Germline lookup yields CDR1 SNHLY and CDR2 FYNNEI. V lost 8 bases and J lost 5, with 15 bases in between. The length of the CDR3 is 13 residues. The CDR3 loop is CASGRLVTETQYF. The DNA of the CDR3 is TGTGCCAGCGGTAGACTAGTCACGGAGACCCAGTACTTC. Variable domain in full (rest from reference TRBV2 and TRBJ2-5): EPEVTQTPSHQVTQMGQEVILRCVPISNHLYFYWYRQILGQKVEFLVSFYNNEISEKSEIFDDQFSVERPDGSNFTLKIRSTKLEDSAMYFCASGRLVTETQYFGPGTRLLVL.

The chain joins TRBV28 to TRBJ1-4; D not certain. CDR3 size: 15 residues. V was pared by 6 bases and J by 8 bases, with 19 bases between. Germline CDR1 reads MDHEN; CDR2 reads SYDVKM. CDR3 amino acids: CASSYLGERGEKLFF. The CDR3, as DNA: TGTGCCAGCAGCTACCTCGGGGAGAGAGGGGAAAAACTGTTTTTT.